The clone carrying this T cell receptor beta chain is labeled as medium-sized (0.01 to 0.1%). The antigen is undetermined. Using RNA transcripts as the source, TCR beta CDR3 regions were amplified. The HTBI primer set served for first-round RT-PCR of the TCR CDR3. TCRdb re-called the multiplex PCR reads through MiXCR, storing one row per CDR3 protein. Of 80,000 to 100,000 distinct CDR3 sequences in the sample, roughly 40% were seen once. The data were taken from a study of T cells in Graves' hyperthyroidism and ophthalmopathy. Findings and caveats of the study: The model's output predicted ophthalmopathy at a median of 6.5 months prior to onset. Among clonotypes expanded in thyroid above 0.001, most were also found in blood.

V was clipped by 2 bases and J by 2 bases, with 7 bases between them. CDR3 length: 13 amino acids. CDR1 and CDR2 (germline): SEHNR, FQNEAQ (reference sequence). The study defined stable Graves' hyperthyroidism as no ophthalmopathy progression within 18 months. Uncontrolled infection, other autoimmune disease, pregnancy or lactation led to exclusion. The sequence was collected from a woman aged 30 to 39 with Graves' hyperthyroidism. The specimen sequenced was peripheral blood or thyroid tissue (not recorded which). This sequence joins TRBV7-9 and TRBJ2-7; D gene ambiguous. The CDR3 bases are TGTGCCAGCAGCTTACAAGCTACCTACGAGCAGTACTTC. Encoded protein: CASSLQATYEQYF.